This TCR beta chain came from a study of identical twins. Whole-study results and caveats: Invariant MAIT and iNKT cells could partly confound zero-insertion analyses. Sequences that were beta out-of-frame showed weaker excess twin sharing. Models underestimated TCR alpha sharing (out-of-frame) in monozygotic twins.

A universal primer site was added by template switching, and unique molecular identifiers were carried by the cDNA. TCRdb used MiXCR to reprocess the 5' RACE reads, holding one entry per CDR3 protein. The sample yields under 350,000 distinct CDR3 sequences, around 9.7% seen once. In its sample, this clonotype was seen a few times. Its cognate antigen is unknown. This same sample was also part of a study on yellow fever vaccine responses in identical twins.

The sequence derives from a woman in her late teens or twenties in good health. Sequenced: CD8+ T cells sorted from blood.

DNA for the CDR3: TGTGCCAGCAGCCCCCCGACTAGCGGGGGTGCAGATACGCAGTATTTT. It yields the protein CASSPPTSGGADTQYF. The genes are TRBV5-6 and TRBJ2-3; 12 bases align to TRBD2. This CDR3 region has 16 residues. With 4 bases clipped from V and 4 bases from J, the junction kept 7 bases outside the gene matches. CDR1 and CDR2 from the germline V gene are SGHDT and YYEEEE.